These T cell receptor beta chains were read from a single sample in a study of shared clonotypes between healthy human individuals. Only in-frame clones appear in the TCRdb table, and some are missing; sequencing was by immunoSEQ multiplex PCR. There are a few million clones in the sample; just over 90% occur only once, and 0.13% to 0.15% lies in the top ten. The sequenced sample was naive CD4+ T cells sorted from blood. The receptors here all came from a man younger than 30 in good health. The CDR3 runs from the conserved cysteine through the conserved F or W. The order of the fields is D gene, J gene, V gene, clone size, CDR3 DNA, CDR3 protein. The D gene is left open where the match is weak. Clone size appears in some rows only: once, few, many, or a class for an expanded clone.

. TRBJ1-2 TRBV14 . TGTGCCAGCAGCCAAGGGACAGCGTATGGCTACACCTTC CASSQGTAYGYTF
TRBD1 TRBJ2-2 TRBV9 once TGTGCCAGCAGCGCCTGGACAGGGCGCACCGGGGAGCTGTTTTTT CASSAWTGRTGELFF
TRBD1 TRBJ2-5 TRBV5-6 . TGTGCCAGCAGCCGGAGACCAACAGGGGGAGAGACCCAGTACTTC CASSRRPTGGETQYF
TRBD2 TRBJ2-7 TRBV5-4 . TGTGCCAGCAGCTCCGGTCGGGTTAGCGGGAGATCGTACGAGCAGTACTTC CASSSGRVSGRSYEQYF
TRBD1 TRBJ2-7 TRBV5-1 . TGCGCCAGCAGCACGGGACAGGGGGGTTACGAGCAGTACTTC CASSTGQGGYEQYF
. TRBJ2-1 TRBV5-1 . TGCGCCAGCAGCTTGCTAGGGGGACATGAGCAGTTCTTC CASSLLGGHEQFF
. TRBJ1-3 TRBV11-2 . TGTGCCAGCAGCTTACGGTTACAGGGAGCGGGGTCTGGAAACACCATATATTTT CASSLRLQGAGSGNTIYF
. TRBJ1-2 TRBV6-5 . TGTGCCAGCAACAGTCAGGGTACCAACTATGGCTACACCTTC CASNSQGTNYGYTF
. TRBJ1-4 TRBV27 once TGTGCCAGCAGTCTCCAAGGGGACGGCTATGAAAAACTGTTTTTT CASSLQGDGYEKLFF
. TRBJ2-2 TRBV2 . TGTGCCAGCAGTCCCCGCCCCGGCTCCACCGGGGAGCTGTTTTTT CASSPRPGSTGELFF
. TRBJ2-6 TRBV7-9 . TGTGCCAGCAGCGACCGAGGGGCCAACGTCCTGACTTTC CASSDRGANVLTF
TRBD1 TRBJ2-5 TRBV6-5 . TGTGCCAGCAGTTACACCACAGGGGATGGAGAGACCCAGTACTTC CASSYTTGDGETQYF
. TRBJ1-1 TRBV5-4 . TGTGCCAGCAGCAATTTTAATCGGGAGCGGTCCACTGAAGCTTTCTTT CASSNFNRERSTEAFF
. TRBJ2-7 TRBV21-1 . TGTGCCGTAACCTTGGGTCACTACGAGCAGTACTTC CAVTLGHYEQYF